This T cell receptor beta chain derives from a study of T cell changes during pregnancy in multiple sclerosis. Using immunoSEQ multiplex PCR, the repertoire was profiled, and TCRdb retains in-frame clones only, with some absent. The data contain more than 8,000 clones, approximately 90% of them singletons. The V segment lost 0 bases and the J segment 4 bases; nucleotides outside the gene matches: 9. Germline values: CDR1 SGDLS, CDR2 YYNGEE. This CDR3 is built from 17 residues. The receptor was derived from a female donor in good health, enrolled as a control in a pregnancy study. The input for sequencing was CD8+ T cells from peripheral blood mononuclear cells, taken in the first trimester of pregnancy. The chain joins TRBV9 to TRBJ2-1; TRBD2 aligns across 8 bases. CDR3 nucleotide sequence: TGTGCCAGCAGCGTAGGGTCCGGGGGGGCGATTTACAATGAGCAGTTCTTC. Translating it yields CASSVGSGGAIYNEQFF.